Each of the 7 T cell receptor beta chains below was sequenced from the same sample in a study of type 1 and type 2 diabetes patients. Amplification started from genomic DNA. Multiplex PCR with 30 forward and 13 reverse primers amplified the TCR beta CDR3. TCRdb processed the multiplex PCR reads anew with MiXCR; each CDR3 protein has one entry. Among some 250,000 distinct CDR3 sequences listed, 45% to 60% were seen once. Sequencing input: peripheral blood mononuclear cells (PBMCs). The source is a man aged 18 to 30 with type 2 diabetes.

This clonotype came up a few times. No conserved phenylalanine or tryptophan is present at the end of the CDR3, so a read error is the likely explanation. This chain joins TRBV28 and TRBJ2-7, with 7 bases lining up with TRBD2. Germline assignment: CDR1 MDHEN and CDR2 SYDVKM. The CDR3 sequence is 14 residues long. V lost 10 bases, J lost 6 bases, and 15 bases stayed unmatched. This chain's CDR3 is CAIFVPGLRLEQYL. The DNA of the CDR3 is TGTGCCATCTTCGTACCGGGACTACGACTCGAGCAGTACCTC.

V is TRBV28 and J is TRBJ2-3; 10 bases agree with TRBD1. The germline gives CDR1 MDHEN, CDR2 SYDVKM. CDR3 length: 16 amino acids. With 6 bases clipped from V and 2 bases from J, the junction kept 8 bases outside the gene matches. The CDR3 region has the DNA TGTGCCAGCAGCCCTGACAGGGGGCTACTCACAGATACGCAGTATTTT. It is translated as CASSPDRGLLTDTQYF.

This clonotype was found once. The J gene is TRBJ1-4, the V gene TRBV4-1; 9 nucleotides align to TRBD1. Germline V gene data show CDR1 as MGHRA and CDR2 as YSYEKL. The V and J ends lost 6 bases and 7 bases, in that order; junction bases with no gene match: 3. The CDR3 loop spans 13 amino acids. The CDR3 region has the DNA TGCGCCAGCAGTCAGACAGGGGGTGAAAAACTGTTTTTT. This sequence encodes CASSQTGGEKLFF.

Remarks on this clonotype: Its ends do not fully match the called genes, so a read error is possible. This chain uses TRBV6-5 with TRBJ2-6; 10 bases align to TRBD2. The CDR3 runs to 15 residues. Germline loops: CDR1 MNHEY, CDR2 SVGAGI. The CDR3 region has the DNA TGCGCCAGCAACGGAGCGGGAGGGGGGGCCAACGTCCTGACTTTC. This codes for CASNGAGGGANVLTF.

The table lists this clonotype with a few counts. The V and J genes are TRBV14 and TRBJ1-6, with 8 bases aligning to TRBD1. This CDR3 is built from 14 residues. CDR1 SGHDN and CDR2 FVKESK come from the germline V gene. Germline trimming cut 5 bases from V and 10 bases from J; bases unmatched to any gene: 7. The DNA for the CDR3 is TGTGCCAGCAGCATCCGACAGGGGAGCTCACCCCTCCACTTT. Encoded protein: CASSIRQGSSPLHF.

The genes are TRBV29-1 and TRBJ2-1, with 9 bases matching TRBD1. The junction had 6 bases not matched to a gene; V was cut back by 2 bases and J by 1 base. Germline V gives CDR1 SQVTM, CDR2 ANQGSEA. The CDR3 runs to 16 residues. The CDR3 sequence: CSVETTGGWSYNEQFF. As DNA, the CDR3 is TGCAGCGTTGAAACTACAGGGGGCTGGTCCTACAATGAGCAGTTCTTC.

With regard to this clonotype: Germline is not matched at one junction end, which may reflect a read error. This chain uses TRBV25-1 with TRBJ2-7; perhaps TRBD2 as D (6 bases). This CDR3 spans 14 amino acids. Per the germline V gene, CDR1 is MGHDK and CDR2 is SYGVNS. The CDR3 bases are TGTGCCAGTAGTGACGGGGGTAGTTACCACGAGCAGTACTTC. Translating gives CASSDGGSYHEQYF.